These 8 T cell receptor beta chains originate from one sample sequenced in a study of regulatory T cells in long-lasting Graves disease. This sample's time point: persistent/refractory GD, antithyroid drugs over 5 years with positive TRAb. Isolated PBMC RNA provided the starting material for the TCR library. Sequencing libraries for TCR beta were prepared with iRepertoire HTBI primers and Arm-PCR of CDR3 regions. Using its own MiXCR run on the multiplex PCR reads, TCRdb lists one record per CDR3 protein. The data hold about 310,000 distinct CDR3 sequences, with around 21% observed a single time. The input for sequencing was peripheral blood mononuclear cells (PBMCs), taken when the disease was refractory, from a patient treated with antithyroid drugs. These TCRs come from a female donor with Graves disease.

The rearrangement uses TRBV7-9 and TRBJ2-7; D is unclear. V dropped 6 bases and J dropped 4 bases, with 13 bases sitting between them. The CDR3 is 13 amino acids. Germline lookup yields CDR1 SEHNR and CDR2 FQNEAQ (reference sequence). The CDR3 nucleotides are TGTGCCAGCAGTGGAGCACTCGTGTACGAGCAGTACTTC. This sequence encodes CASSGALVYEQYF.

This clonotype was counted only a few times. This chain uses TRBV20-1 with TRBJ2-7; D not certain. CDR1 is DFQATT and CDR2 is SNEGSKA in the germline V gene (reference sequence). This CDR3 is 12 amino acids long. Trimming pared 0 bases from V and 4 bases from J, leaving 7 bases between. The CDR3: CSARDLSYEQYF. The CDR3 nucleotides read TGCAGTGCTAGAGATCTGAGTTACGAGCAGTACTTC.

This clonotype was detected many times. The chain recombines TRBV6-5 with TRBJ2-7; D not resolved. From germline, CDR1 is MNHEY and CDR2 SVGAGI. This CDR3 has 15 residues. With 2 bases removed from V and 1 base from J, the gap between germline ends came to 12 bases. In DNA, the CDR3 is TGTGCCAGCAGTTACGGTGGGGAAGGTTCCTACGAGCAGTACTTC. This gives the protein CASSYGGEGSYEQYF.

This clonotype was picked up a small number of times. With a much larger clone just one base away, this may be a read error. This sequence joins TRBV28 and TRBJ2-7; 7 positions match TRBD1. CDR1 and CDR2 from the germline V gene are MDHEN and SYDVKM. The CDR3 covers 14 residues. CDR3 sequence: CAGSLSGTVYEQYF. DNA for the CDR3: TGTGCCGGCAGTTTATCCGGGACAGTCTACGAGCAGTACTTC.

V is TRBV7-2 and J is TRBJ2-7, with 9 bases identical to TRBD2. V shed 5 bases and J 6 bases; nucleotides not matched to a gene: 17. This CDR3 is 17 amino acids long. Germline lookup yields CDR1 SGHTA and CDR2 FQGNSA. CDR3 residues: CASSPRGPSGEPREQYF. CDR3 nucleotides: TGTGCCAGCAGCCCCAGAGGGCCTAGCGGGGAACCTCGCGAGCAGTACTTC.

A remark on this clonotype: The junction does not match germline at one end; this may be a read error. The chain is built from TRBV15 and TRBJ1-5, with TRBD1 as a possible D gene (6 bases). The germline gives CDR1 LNHNV, CDR2 YYDKDF (reference sequence). CDR3 length equals 15 residues. CDR3 sequence: CVTSRGGAGDQPQHF. CDR3 nucleotide sequence: TGTGTCACCAGCAGAGGAGGGGCAGGGGATCAGCCCCAGCATTTT.

This clonotype was observed a handful of times. The chain uses TRBV7-8 and TRBJ1-5, with a weak D call TRBD1 (5 bases). In germline, CDR1 is SGHVS, CDR2 FQNEAQ. The CDR3 extends over 17 amino acids. Trimming left V 5 bases short and J 4 bases short, with 21 bases between. CDR3 region: CASSRDFPDRFNQPQHF. The CDR3 DNA sequence: TGTGCCAGCAGCCGGGACTTTCCCGACCGTTTTAATCAGCCCCAGCATTTT. Variable domain in full (rest from reference TRBV7-8 and TRBJ1-5): GAGVSQSPRYKVAKRGQDVALRCDPISGHVSLFWYQQALGQGPEFLTYFQNEAQLDKSGLPSDRFFAERPEGSVSTLKIQRTQQEDSAVYLCASSRDFPDRFNQPQHFGDGTRLSIL.

This clonotype showed up many times. The chain couples TRBV5-6 to TRBJ1-6; 9 bases are shared with TRBD1. The CDR3 is 16 amino acids. The germline V gene encodes CDR1 SGHDT and CDR2 YYEEEE. The V gene end was trimmed by 2 bases and the J gene end by 8 bases; junction bases not matched to a gene: 8. In nucleotides, the CDR3 is TGTGCCAGCAGCTTAGGGACAGGGACCGACGATTCACCCCTCCACTTT. Protein: CASSLGTGTDDSPLHF.